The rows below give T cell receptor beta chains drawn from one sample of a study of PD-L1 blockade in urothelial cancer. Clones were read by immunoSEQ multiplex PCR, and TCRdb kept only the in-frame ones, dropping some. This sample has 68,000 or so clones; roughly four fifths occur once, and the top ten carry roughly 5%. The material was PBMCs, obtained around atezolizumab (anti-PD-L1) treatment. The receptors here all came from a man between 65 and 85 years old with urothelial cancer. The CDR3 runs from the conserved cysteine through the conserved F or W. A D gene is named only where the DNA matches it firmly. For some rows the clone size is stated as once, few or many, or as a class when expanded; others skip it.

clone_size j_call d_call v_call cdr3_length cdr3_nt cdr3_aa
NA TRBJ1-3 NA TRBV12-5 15 TGTGCTAGTGGCCCCCGGGACAAATCGGAAAACACCATATATTTT CASGPRDKSENTIYF
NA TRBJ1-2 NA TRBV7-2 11 TGTGCCAGCAGAGCAAACTATGGCTACACCTTC CASRANYGYTF
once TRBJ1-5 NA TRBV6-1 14 TGTGCCAGCAGTGACCTCAACAGGCAAGGGCCCCAGCATTTT CASSDLNRQGPQHF
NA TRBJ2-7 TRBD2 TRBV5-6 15 TGTGCCAGCAGCCCCCGGCGGGAGGACTCCTACGAGCAGTACTTC CASSPRREDSYEQYF
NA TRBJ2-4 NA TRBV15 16 TGTGCCACCAGCAGAGAAGTCAGGGCAAGAGAAAACATTCAGTACTTC CATSREVRARENIQYF
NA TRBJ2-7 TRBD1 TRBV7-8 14 TGTGCCAGCCGGGGACAGGCTAATTCCTACGAGCAGTACTTC CASRGQANSYEQYF
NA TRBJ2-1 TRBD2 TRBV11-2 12 TGTGCCAGCAGCCGGACTAGCGGGGGCCTGTTCTTC CASSRTSGGLFF
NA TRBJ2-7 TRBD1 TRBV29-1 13 TGCAGCGTACGGGACAGGAGACCTTACGAGCAGTACTTC CSVRDRRPYEQYF
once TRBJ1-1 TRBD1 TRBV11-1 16 TGTGCCAGCAGCGCTCGCTTCGGACAGGGGATCACTGAAGCTTTCTTT CASSARFGQGITEAFF
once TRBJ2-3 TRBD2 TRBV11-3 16 TGTGCCAGCAGCTTAAGAGCGGGGGAATACACAGATACGCAGTATTTT CASSLRAGEYTDTQYF
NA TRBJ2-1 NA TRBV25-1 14 TGTGCCAGCAGTGATTCTAGCGCTAACAATGAGCAGTTCTTC CASSDSSANNEQFF
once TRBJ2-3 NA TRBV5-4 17 TGTGCCAGCAGCCCTCTGGGGGGGGACACTAGCACAGATACGCAGTATTTT CASSPLGGDTSTDTQYF
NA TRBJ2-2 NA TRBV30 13 TGTGCCTGGAGTCCACAGTTGGTCGGGGAGCTGTTTTTT CAWSPQLVGELFF